The 2 T cell receptor beta chains presented below share a single source sample, sequenced in a study of cytotoxic CD8 clonotypes in ibrutinib-treated CLL. TCRdb keeps only in-frame clones here, not all; method: immunoSEQ multiplex PCR. The sample gives more than 15,000 clones, about 81% of which show up once; about 18% is in the top ten. The sample in question was PBMCs, obtained before ibrutinib treatment. The receptors stem from a human donor with chronic lymphocytic leukemia.

This clone was seen a few times. The chain joins TRBV28 to TRBJ2-1, with 9 bases that match TRBD2. The germline V gene has CDR1 MDHEN and CDR2 SYDVKM. V was clipped by 3 bases and J by 2 bases; unmatched bases: 5. The CDR3 has 16 amino acids. CDR3: CASSFHGTSPYNEQFF. CDR3 bases: TGTGCCAGCAGTTTCCATGGGACTAGCCCCTACAATGAGCAGTTCTTC.

The sample holds one count of this clone. The genes are TRBV6-6 and TRBJ1-5, with 9 bases identical to TRBD1. CDR1 and CDR2 (germline): MNHNY, SVGAGI (reference sequence). J was trimmed by 7 bases and V by 6 bases; bases with no gene match: 7. The CDR3 extends over 14 amino acids. The CDR3, as DNA: TGTGCCAGCAGGGATACAGGGGGCAGGCAGCCCCAGCATTTT. This encodes CASRDTGGRQPQHF.